The 11 T cell receptor beta chains reported below all come from one sample, sequenced in a study of cytomegalovirus exposure and HLA in healthy donors. Libraries were prepared by immunoSEQ multiplex PCR; TCRdb keeps only in-frame clonotypes and omits some of them. The table records approximately 300,000 clones, roughly 89% of them present only once. The sequencing sample was made of PBMCs. All receptors derive from a woman aged 18-29 years in good health and CMV-seronegative.

The chain combines TRBV11-1 with TRBJ2-7; TRBD1 aligns across 7 bases. Germline lookup yields CDR1 SGHAT and CDR2 FQDESV (reference sequence). J gave up 2 bases and V 6 bases, and 7 bases lay outside the gene matches. CDR3 size: 14 residues. The CDR3 loop reads CASRGTVQTYEQYF. The CDR3 nucleotides are TGTGCCAGCAGAGGGACAGTCCAAACCTACGAGCAGTACTTC.

V usage is TRBV15 and J usage is TRBJ2-1, with 13 bases aligning to TRBD2. V gave up 0 bases and J gave up 5 bases; unmatched junction bases: 19. This CDR3 has 22 residues. The germline V gene has CDR1 LNHNV and CDR2 YYDKDF (reference sequence). The CDR3 loop reads CATSRDPPAGLAGVLSDNEQFF. The CDR3 DNA sequence: TGTGCCACCAGCAGAGATCCCCCTGCCGGACTAGCGGGAGTCTTAAGCGACAATGAGCAGTTCTTC.

V and J are TRBV7-2 and TRBJ2-7; 8 bases are a match to TRBD1. The CDR3 length is 15 residues. Germline CDR1 SGHTA, CDR2 FQGNSA. J was trimmed by 2 bases and V by 3 bases; bases with no gene match: 6. The CDR3 region is CASSFGQGSTYEQYF. The CDR3 DNA sequence: TGTGCCAGCAGCTTCGGACAGGGAAGTACCTACGAGCAGTACTTC.

This chain connects TRBV27 to TRBJ2-7; TRBD1 matches at 7 bases. This CDR3 spans 13 amino acids. Germline values: CDR1 MNHEY, CDR2 SMNVEV (reference sequence). V shed 9 bases, J shed 0 bases, and the junction held 5 bases outside the gene matches. The CDR3 region is CASRRDSSYEQYF. CDR3 coding DNA: TGTGCCAGTCGCAGGGACAGCTCCTACGAGCAGTACTTC.

This chain links TRBV14 with TRBJ2-6; TRBD2 agrees at 13 bases. Per germline, CDR1 SGHDN and CDR2 FVKESK. Losses at the gene ends were 3 bases for V and 2 bases for J; bases not matched to a gene: 7. This CDR3 spans 19 amino acids. The CDR3: CASSHFSGLAGTGANVLTF. CDR3 coding DNA: TGTGCCAGCAGCCATTTTTCGGGACTAGCGGGAACTGGGGCCAACGTCCTGACTTTC.

The V gene is TRBV20-1, the J gene TRBJ2-7, with D unresolved. Germline V gene lookup returns CDR1 DFQATT and CDR2 SNEGSKA (reference sequence). Trimming removed 6 bases from V and 3 bases from J, with 9 bases in between. This CDR3 comprises 11 residues. Here the CDR3 reads CSAPLRYEQYF. CDR3 DNA sequence: TGCAGTGCCCCCCTCCGCTACGAGCAGTACTTC.

The chain employs TRBV19 and TRBJ1-1; 8 bases match TRBD1. The CDR3 totals 14 residues. J was trimmed by 1 base and V by 3 bases; bases with no gene match: 1. Germline V CDR1 and CDR2: LNHDA, SQIVND (reference sequence). The DNA of the CDR3 is TGTGCCAGTAGTATCACAGGGGGGAACACTGAAGCTTTCTTT. Amino acid sequence: CASSITGGNTEAFF.

This chain links TRBV11-3 with TRBJ2-5; D gene unclear. Germline V lookup: CDR1 SGHNT, CDR2 YENEEA. The CDR3 extends over 13 amino acids. Trimming cost V 5 bases and J 1 base, with 8 bases left between them. The CDR3 nucleotides read TGTGCCAGCAGCCCCCCGGGCCAAGAGACCCAGTACTTC. It yields the protein CASSPPGQETQYF.

This chain uses TRBV2 with TRBJ1-5; no firm D call. V shed 6 bases and J shed 2 bases, with 14 bases lying between them. Germline V gene lookup returns CDR1 SNHLY and CDR2 FYNNEI. This CDR3 region has 15 residues. Here the CDR3 reads CASRPLPAGNQPQHF. The CDR3 DNA reads as TGTGCCAGCAGACCACTACCGGCGGGCAATCAGCCCCAGCATTTT.

This clone was observed a handful of times. Here the CDR3 reads CASGLVEKVDYGYTF. Here the CDR3 DNA reads TGTGCTAGTGGTTTGGTGGAGAAAGTGGACTATGGCTACACCTTC. The genes are TRBV12-5 and TRBJ1-2; D not resolved. CDR3 length: 15 residues. Trimming removed 0 bases from V and 3 bases from J, with 11 bases in between. Germline V CDR1 and CDR2: LGHNT, FRNRAP.

This clone was detected only once. This sequence joins TRBV29-1 and TRBJ1-1, with D perhaps matching TRBD1 (5 bases). The CDR3 has 11 amino acids. V lost 5 bases to trimming and J lost 8 bases, with 12 bases between them. Germline CDR1 and CDR2: SQVTM and ANQGSEA. The CDR3 coding sequence is TGCAGCGTTAGGGGCTCAGGAGAAGCTTTCTTT. Translated: CSVRGSGEAFF.